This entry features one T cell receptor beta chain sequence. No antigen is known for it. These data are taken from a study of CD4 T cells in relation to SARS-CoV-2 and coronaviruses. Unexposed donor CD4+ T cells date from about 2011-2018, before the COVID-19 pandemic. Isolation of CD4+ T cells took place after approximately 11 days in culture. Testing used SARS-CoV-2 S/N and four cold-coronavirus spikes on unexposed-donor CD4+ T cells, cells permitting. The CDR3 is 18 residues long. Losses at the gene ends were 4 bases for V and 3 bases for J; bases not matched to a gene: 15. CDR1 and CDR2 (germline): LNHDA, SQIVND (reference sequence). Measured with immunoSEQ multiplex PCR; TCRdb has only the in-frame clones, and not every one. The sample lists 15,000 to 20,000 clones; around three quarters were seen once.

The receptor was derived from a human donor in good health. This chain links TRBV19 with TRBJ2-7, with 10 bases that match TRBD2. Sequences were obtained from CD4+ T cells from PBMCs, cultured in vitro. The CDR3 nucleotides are TGTGCCAGTAGTAGTCGCCTGATAGGACTAGCGGTTCGCTACGAGCAGTACTTC. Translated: CASSSRLIGLAVRYEQYF. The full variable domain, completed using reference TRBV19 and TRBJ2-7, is DGGITQSPKYLFRKEGQNVTLSCEQNLNHDAMYWYRQDPGQGLRLIYYSQIVNDFQKGDIAEGYSVSREKKESFPLTVTSAQKNPTAFYLCASSSRLIGLAVRYEQYFGPGTRLTVT.